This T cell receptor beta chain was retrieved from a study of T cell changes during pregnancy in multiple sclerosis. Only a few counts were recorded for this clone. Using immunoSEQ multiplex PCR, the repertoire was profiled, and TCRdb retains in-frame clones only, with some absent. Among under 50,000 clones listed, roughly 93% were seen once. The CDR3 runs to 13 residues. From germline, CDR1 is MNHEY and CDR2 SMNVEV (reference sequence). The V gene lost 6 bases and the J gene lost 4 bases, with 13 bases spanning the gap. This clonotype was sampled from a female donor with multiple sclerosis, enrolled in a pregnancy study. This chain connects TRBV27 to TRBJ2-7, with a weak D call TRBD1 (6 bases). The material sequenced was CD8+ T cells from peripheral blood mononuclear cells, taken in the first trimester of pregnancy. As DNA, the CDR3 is TGTGCCAGCAGCCCAGGGGTATTTTACGAGCAGTACTTC. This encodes CASSPGVFYEQYF.